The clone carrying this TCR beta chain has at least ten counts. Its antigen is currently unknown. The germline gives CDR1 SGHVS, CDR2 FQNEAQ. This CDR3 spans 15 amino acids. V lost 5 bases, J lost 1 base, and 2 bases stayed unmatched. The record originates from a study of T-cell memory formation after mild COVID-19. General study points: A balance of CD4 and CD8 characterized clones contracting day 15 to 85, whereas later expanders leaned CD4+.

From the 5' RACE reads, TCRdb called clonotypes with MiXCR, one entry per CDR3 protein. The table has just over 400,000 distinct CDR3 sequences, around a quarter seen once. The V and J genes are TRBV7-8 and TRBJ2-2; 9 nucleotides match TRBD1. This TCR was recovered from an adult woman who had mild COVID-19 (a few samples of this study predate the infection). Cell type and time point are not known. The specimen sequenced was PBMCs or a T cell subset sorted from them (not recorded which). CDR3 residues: CASSPGQGNTGELFF. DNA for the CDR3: TGTGCCAGCAGCCCGGGACAGGGGAACACCGGGGAGCTGTTTTTT.